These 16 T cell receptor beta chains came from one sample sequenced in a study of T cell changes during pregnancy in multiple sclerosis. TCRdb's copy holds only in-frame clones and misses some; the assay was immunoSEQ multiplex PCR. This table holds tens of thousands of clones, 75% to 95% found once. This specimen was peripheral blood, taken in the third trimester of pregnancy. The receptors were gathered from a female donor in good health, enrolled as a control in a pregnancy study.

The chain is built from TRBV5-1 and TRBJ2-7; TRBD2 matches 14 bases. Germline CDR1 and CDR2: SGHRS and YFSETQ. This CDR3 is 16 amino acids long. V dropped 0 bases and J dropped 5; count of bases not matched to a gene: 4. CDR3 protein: CASSLVGLAGVHEQYF. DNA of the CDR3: TGCGCCAGCAGCTTGGTGGGACTAGCGGGGGTCCACGAGCAGTACTTC.

The CDR3 bases are TGTGCCAGCAGCCCCCAGGGTTACAACTATGGCTACACCTTC. It specifies CASSPQGYNYGYTF. V is TRBV14 and J is TRBJ1-2; weak D call: TRBD1 (5 bases). The CDR3 is made up of 14 amino acids. Trimming took off 4 bases at V and 2 bases at J, with 11 bases between the two ends. Germline V CDR1 and CDR2: SGHDN, FVKESK.

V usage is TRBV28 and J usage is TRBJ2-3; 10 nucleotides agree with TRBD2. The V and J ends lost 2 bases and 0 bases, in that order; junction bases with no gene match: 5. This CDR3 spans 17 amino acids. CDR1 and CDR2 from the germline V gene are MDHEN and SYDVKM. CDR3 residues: CASSLVGTSVSTDTQYF. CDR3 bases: TGTGCCAGCAGTTTAGTTGGGACTAGCGTTAGCACAGATACGCAGTATTTT.

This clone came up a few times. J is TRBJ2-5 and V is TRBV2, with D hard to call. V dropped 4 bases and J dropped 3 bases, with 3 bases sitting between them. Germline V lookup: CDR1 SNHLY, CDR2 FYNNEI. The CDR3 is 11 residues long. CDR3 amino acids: CASSAEETQYF. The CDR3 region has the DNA TGTGCCAGCAGTGCTGAAGAGACCCAGTACTTC.

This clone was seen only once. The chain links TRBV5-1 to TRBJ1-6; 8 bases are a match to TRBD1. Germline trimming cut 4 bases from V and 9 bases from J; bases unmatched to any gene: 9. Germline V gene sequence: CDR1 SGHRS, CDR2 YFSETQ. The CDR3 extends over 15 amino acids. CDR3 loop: CASSNLRGQGSPLHF. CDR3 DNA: TGCGCCAGCAGCAATCTCAGGGGGCAAGGTTCACCCCTCCACTTT.

CDR3 nucleotide sequence: TGCGCCAGCAGCCAAGACCAAGCGGCAGTCCTTGGGGCCCAGTACTTC. Translation gives CASSQDQAAVLGAQYF. V and J are TRBV4-1 and TRBJ2-5; tentative D call: TRBD2 (5 bases). The length of the CDR3 is 16 residues. Germline loops: CDR1 MGHRA, CDR2 YSYEKL. With 0 bases removed from V and 9 bases from J, the gap between germline ends came to 20 bases.

CDR3: CASSFLPGQKETQYF. DNA of the CDR3: TGTGCCAGCAGCTTTCTCCCGGGACAGAAAGAGACCCAGTACTTC. The V and J genes are TRBV5-4 and TRBJ2-5; 7 bases align to TRBD1. V trimming: 2 bases; J trimming: 3 bases; junction bases outside the gene matches: 7. The CDR3 sequence is 15 residues long. The V gene's germline CDR1 is SGHNT and CDR2 YYREEE (reference sequence).

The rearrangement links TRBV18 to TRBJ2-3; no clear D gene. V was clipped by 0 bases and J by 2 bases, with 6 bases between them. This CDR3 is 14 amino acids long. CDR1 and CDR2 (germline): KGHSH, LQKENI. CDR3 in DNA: TGTGCCAGCTCACCACCGTCCTCCACAGATACGCAGTATTTT. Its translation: CASSPPSSTDTQYF.

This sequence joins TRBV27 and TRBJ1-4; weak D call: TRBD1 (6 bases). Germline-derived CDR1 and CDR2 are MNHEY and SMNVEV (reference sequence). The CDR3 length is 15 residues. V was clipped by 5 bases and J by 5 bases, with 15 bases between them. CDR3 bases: TGTGCCAGCAGTGAGGCAGGGGTCCTAAATGAAAAACTGTTTTTT. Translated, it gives CASSEAGVLNEKLFF. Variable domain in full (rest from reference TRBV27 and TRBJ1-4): EAQVTQNPRYLITVTGKKLTVTCSQNMNHEYMSWYRQDPGLGLRQIYYSMNVEVTDKGDVPEGYKVSRKEKRNFPLILESPSPNQTSLYFCASSEAGVLNEKLFFGSGTQLSVL.

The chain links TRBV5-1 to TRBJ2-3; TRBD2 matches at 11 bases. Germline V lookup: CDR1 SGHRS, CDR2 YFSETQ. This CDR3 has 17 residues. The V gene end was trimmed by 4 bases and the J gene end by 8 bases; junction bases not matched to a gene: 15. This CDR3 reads CASSTRPLAGGYGTQYF. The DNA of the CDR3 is TGCGCCAGCAGCACCCGACCTCTAGCGGGGGGCTATGGTACGCAGTATTTT.

CDR3 bases: TGTGCCAGCAGTGAAGCGATGGAGGTCTCCTATGGCTACACCTTC. It translates to CASSEAMEVSYGYTF. V usage is TRBV6-1 and J usage is TRBJ1-2; D is undetermined. Germline CDR1 MNHNS, CDR2 SASEGT. V was clipped by 0 bases and J by 4 bases, with 12 bases between them. The CDR3 consists of 15 residues.

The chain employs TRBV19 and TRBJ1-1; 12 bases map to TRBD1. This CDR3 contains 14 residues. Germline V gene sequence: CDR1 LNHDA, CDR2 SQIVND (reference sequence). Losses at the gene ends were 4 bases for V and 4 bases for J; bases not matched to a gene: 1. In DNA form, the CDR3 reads TGTGCCAGTAGTAGGGACAGGGGGCCCACTGAAGCTTTCTTT. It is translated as CASSRDRGPTEAFF. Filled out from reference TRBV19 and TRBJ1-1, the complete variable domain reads DGGITQSPKYLFRKEGQNVTLSCEQNLNHDAMYWYRQDPGQGLRLIYYSQIVNDFQKGDIAEGYSVSREKKESFPLTVTSAQKNPTAFYLCASSRDRGPTEAFFGQGTRLTVV.

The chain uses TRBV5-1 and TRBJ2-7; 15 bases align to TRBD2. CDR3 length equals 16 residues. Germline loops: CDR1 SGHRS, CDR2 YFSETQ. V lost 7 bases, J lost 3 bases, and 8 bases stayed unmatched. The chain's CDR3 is CASRPGLAGGHYEQYF. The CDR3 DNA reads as TGCGCCAGCCGACCGGGACTAGCGGGAGGTCACTACGAGCAGTACTTC.

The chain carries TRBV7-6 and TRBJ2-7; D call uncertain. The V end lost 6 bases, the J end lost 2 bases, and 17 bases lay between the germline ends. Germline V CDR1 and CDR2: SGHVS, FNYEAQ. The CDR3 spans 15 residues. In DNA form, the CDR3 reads TGTGCCAGCAGGCCCGATCAGACAATAACCTACGAGCAGTACTTC. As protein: CASRPDQTITYEQYF.

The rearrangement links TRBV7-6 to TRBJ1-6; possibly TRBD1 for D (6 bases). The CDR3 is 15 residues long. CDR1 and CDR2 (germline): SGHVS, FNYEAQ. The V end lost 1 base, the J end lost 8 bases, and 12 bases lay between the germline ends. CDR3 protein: CASSLDRVGYSPLHF. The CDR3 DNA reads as TGTGCCAGCAGCTTAGACAGGGTGGGTTATTCACCCCTCCACTTT.

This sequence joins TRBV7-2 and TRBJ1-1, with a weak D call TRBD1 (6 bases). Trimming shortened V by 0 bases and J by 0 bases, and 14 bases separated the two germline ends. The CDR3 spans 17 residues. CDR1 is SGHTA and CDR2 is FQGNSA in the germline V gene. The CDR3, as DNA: TGTGCCAGCAGCTTAGCAGGGGGTTCTAACATGAACACTGAAGCTTTCTTT. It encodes CASSLAGGSNMNTEAFF.